A selection of T cell receptor beta chains follows, all from one sample in a study of regulatory T cells in long-lasting Graves disease. TCRdb analysed the multiplex PCR reads with MiXCR anew, one entry per CDR3 protein. The sample carries roughly 450,000 distinct CDR3 sequences, 20% recorded once. This specimen was peripheral blood mononuclear cells (PBMCs), taken when the disease was refractory, from a patient treated with antithyroid drugs. These receptors were obtained from a female donor with Graves disease. Each CDR3 is given with its conserved first and last residue. The D gene is left open where the match is weak. Expanded clones get a size class; other rows say once, few or many, or leave the size out.

v_gene	j_gene	d_gene	len	abundance	CDR3nt	CDR3aa
TRBV5-1	TRBJ1-5	NA	15	NA	TGCGCCAGCAGCCTGTTACCGGGAAGCAATCAGCCCCAGCATTTT	CASSLLPGSNQPQHF
TRBV29-1	TRBJ1-1	NA	21	few	NA	CSVEDLPGAQSTEAFFPEAFF
TRBV28	TRBJ2-5	NA	14	many	TGTGCCAGCAGTTGGGTTCTGGGTAAAGAGACCCAGTACTTC	CASSWVLGKETQYF
TRBV6-2/TRBV6-3	TRBJ2-7	NA	11	NA	TGTGCCATCAGTTTAGGTGGTGAGCAGTACTTC	CAISLGGEQYF
TRBV19	TRBJ2-1	TRBD2	15	NA	TGTGCCAGTAGTCCGAAAGGACTAGCAATTTATGAGCAGTTCTTC	CASSPKGLAIYEQFF
TRBV28	TRBJ2-7	NA	10	NA	TGTGCCCCGAACAGGGCCGAGCAGTACTTC	CAPNRAEQYF
TRBV27	TRBJ2-7	NA	16	many	TGTGCCACCAGTTTAACCATATTAGAGTCCTCCTACGAGCAGTACTTC	CATSLTILESSYEQYF
TRBV12-3/TRBV12-4	TRBJ2-7	NA	13	many	TGTGCCAGCAGTTTAACAGGGAGGCACGAGCAGTACTTC	CASSLTGRHEQYF
TRBV18	TRBJ2-7	NA	15	NA	TGTGCCAGCTCACACCGGCAGTTGGGGAGCTACGAGCAGTACTTC	CASSHRQLGSYEQYF
TRBV28	TRBJ1-5	TRBD1	13	many	TGTGCCAGCACGGGACAGGGGTATCAGCCCCAGCATTTT	CASTGQGYQPQHF
TRBV5-6	TRBJ2-7	TRBD1	14	many	TGTGCCAGCAGCTTCGGGGACAGTTCCTACGAGCAGTACTTC	CASSFGDSSYEQYF
TRBV7-9	TRBJ1-2	TRBD1	15	many	TGTGCCAGCAGCCAAGGACAGGCCCCTTTTTATGGCTACACCTTC	CASSQGQAPFYGYTF
TRBV5-1	TRBJ2-2	NA	12	NA	TGCGCCAGCGGATCGGACGCCGGGGAGCTGTTTTTT	CASGSDAGELFF
TRBV28	TRBJ1-1	TRBD1	14	many	TGTGCCAGCAGTCTGACGGGACAGGGGATTGAAGCTTTCTTT	CASSLTGQGIEAFF
TRBV12-3/TRBV12-4	TRBJ2-7	NA	13	NA	TGTGCCATCAGAGAGTCGAGTGCTTACGAGCAGTACTTC	CAIRESSAYEQYF
TRBV7-9	TRBJ2-5	TRBD1	15	few	TGTGCCAGCAGCCCGGCACAGGGGGCCCGGGAGACCCAGTACTTC	CASSPAQGARETQYF
TRBV28	TRBJ1-5	TRBD1	15	NA	TGTGCCAGCAGTTACGGGACAGGGAGGAATCAGCCCCAGCATTTT	CASSYGTGRNQPQHF
TRBV18	TRBJ2-2	NA	14	few	TGTGCCAGCTCACCCCTCCGGGCCACCGGGGAGCTGTTTTTT	CASSPLRATGELFF
TRBV25-1	TRBJ2-6	NA	15	NA	TGTGCCAGCGCATCCCCGGGCTCTGGGGCCAACGTCCTGACTTTC	CASASPGSGANVLTF
TRBV28	TRBJ2-7	NA	14	many	TGTGCCAGCAGCTCCGGAGGGAGCTCCTACGAGCAGTACTTC	CASSSGGSSYEQYF
TRBV27	TRBJ1-5	TRBD1	15	many	TGTGCCAGCAGTTTGGGAGGGGGCGGGCATCAGCCCCAGCATTTT	CASSLGGGGHQPQHF
TRBV27	TRBJ1-5	NA	16	many	TGTGCCAGCAGTTTATTTTTCGAGTACAGCAATCAGCCCCAGCATTTT	CASSLFFEYSNQPQHF
TRBV12-3/TRBV12-4	TRBJ1-1	NA	14	many	TGTGCCAGCAGACTAGACCAATCTGCCACTGAAGCTTTCTTT	CASRLDQSATEAFF
TRBV5-4	TRBJ2-7	NA	15	few	TGTGCCAGCAGCTTGGGGGCGGGGTACAATTACGAGCAGTACTTC	CASSLGAGYNYEQYF
TRBV15	TRBJ1-1	TRBD1	15	few	TGTGCCACCAGCAGAGACAGGGGGTGGGTCACTGAAGCTTTCTTT	CATSRDRGWVTEAFF
TRBV19	TRBJ2-4	NA	16	NA	TGTGCCAGTAGTATGGGCGAGGGGCGCGGCAAAAACATTCAGTACTTC	CASSMGEGRGKNIQYF
TRBV7-2	TRBJ1-5	TRBD1	19	few	TGTGCCAGCAGCTTTTCCCGGACAGGGAGAGGAGGAAGCAATCAGCCCCAGCATTTT	CASSFSRTGRGGSNQPQHF
TRBV2	TRBJ2-4	TRBD2	15	many	TGTGCCAGCAGTGAAGATTTAGCGGGAAAAAACATTCAGTACTTC	CASSEDLAGKNIQYF
TRBV7-2	TRBJ2-7	NA	16	few	TGTGCCAGCAGCCAAAGGGTCTATCCCCGTTCCTACGAGCAGTACTTC	CASSQRVYPRSYEQYF
TRBV19	TRBJ2-7	NA	13	NA	TGTGCCAGTAGTATCAGGGCGGGCCTCGAGCAGTACTTC	CASSIRAGLEQYF
TRBV27	TRBJ2-5	NA	15	many	TGTGCCAGCAGTTTACTGCCCGTGTACCAAGAGACCCAGTACTTC	CASSLLPVYQETQYF
TRBV5-1	TRBJ2-7	NA	13	few	TGCGCCAGCAGCGGCCGGGATACCTTGGAGCAGTACTTC	CASSGRDTLEQYF
TRBV4-1	TRBJ2-7	NA	15	NA	TGCGCCAGCAGCCAAGATGAGGGAGGGGGCTACGAGCAGTACTTC	CASSQDEGGGYEQYF
TRBV5-1	TRBJ2-7	NA	15	few	TGCGCCAGCAGCTTGGACCTGTCTACTTCCTACGAGCAGTACTTC	CASSLDLSTSYEQYF
TRBV5-1	TRBJ2-2	TRBD1	18	NA	TGCGCCAGCAGCTGGGTTACCGGGACAGGGGCCCACACCGGGGAGCTGTTTTTT	CASSWVTGTGAHTGELFF
TRBV9	TRBJ1-1	TRBD1	17	few	TGTGCCAGCAGCGGCCCTTGGACAGGGCGACTGAACACTGAAGCTTTCTTT	CASSGPWTGRLNTEAFF
TRBV11-3	TRBJ2-1	TRBD2	14	NA	TGTGCCAGCAGCTTAGGACTAGCGGGCTCTGAGCAGTTCTTC	CASSLGLAGSEQFF
TRBV7-2	TRBJ2-7	NA	13	many	TGTGCCAGCAGCGTACGGAGGAGTTACGAGCAGTACTTC	CASSVRRSYEQYF
TRBV11-1	TRBJ1-2	NA	14	few	TGTGCCAGCATCTTCGACGAGGGGCCTTATGGCTACACCTTC	CASIFDEGPYGYTF
TRBV29-1	TRBJ1-2	NA	14	few	TGCAGCGTTGAAGATTGGAAGGGAGACTATGGCTACACCTTC	CSVEDWKGDYGYTF
TRBV30	TRBJ1-4	NA	13	many	TGTGCCCTACAGGACAGTCATAATGAAAAACTGTTTTTT	CALQDSHNEKLFF
TRBV9	TRBJ2-5	NA	14	few	TGTGCCAGCAGCCGTGACAGAGGCCGAGAGACCCAGTACTTC	CASSRDRGRETQYF
TRBV19	TRBJ1-5	NA	15	few	TGTGCCAGTTCACGGGGGGGAGATAGCAATCAGCCCCAGCATTTT	CASSRGGDSNQPQHF
TRBV28	TRBJ2-6	TRBD1	17	many	TGTGCCAGCAGCTCCCGGGACAGCCGCTCTGGGGCCAACGTCCTGACTTTC	CASSSRDSRSGANVLTF
TRBV30	TRBJ2-7	NA	12	NA	TGTGCCTGGCAGGACAACTCCTACGAGCAGTACTTC	CAWQDNSYEQYF